The 5 T cell receptor beta chains listed next were all sequenced from one sample in a study of T cells expressing NK-cell markers. TCRdb reprocessed the 5' RACE reads, keeping one entry per CDR3 protein, no DNA. The repertoire shows 150,000 to 180,000 distinct CDR3 sequences; the top ten hold 37%. The sample was blood T cells: a sorted CD56 or NKG2C T cell subset, CD4+ or CD8+ T cells, or bulk PBMC T cells (not recorded which). All receptors derive from a woman between 45 and 65 years old in good health.

The chain has TRBV29-1 and TRBJ2-3. The CDR3 consists of 13 residues. CDR1 is SQVTM and CDR2 is ANQGSEA in the germline V gene. Here the CDR3 reads CSVTPPNTDTQYF.

V is TRBV11-2 and J is TRBJ2-3. Germline CDR1 is SGHAT and CDR2 is FQNNGV. The CDR3 consists of 15 residues. The CDR3 sequence is CASSLDPTSSDTQYF.

J is TRBJ2-1 and V is TRBV10-3; the TRBD1 assignment by TCRdb is unverifiable without DNA. The CDR3 is 15 residues long. CDR1 and CDR2 from the germline V gene are ENHRY and SYGVKD. The CDR3: CAISSQGAADNEQFF.

The V gene is TRBV7-9, the J gene TRBJ2-1; TCRdb picks TRBD1, but there is no DNA to check that call. This CDR3 is built from 16 residues. Germline values: CDR1 SEHNR, CDR2 FQNEAQ (reference sequence). The CDR3 loop is CASSSDTRTGNWEQFF.

The rearrangement links TRBV20-1 to TRBJ2-1; the D gene TCRdb calls, TRBD2, cannot be checked with no DNA. The CDR3 spans 20 residues. Germline V lookup: CDR1 DFQATT, CDR2 SNEGSKA (reference sequence). The CDR3: CSARDTQGLAGGSSYNEQFF.